The next 21 T cell receptor beta chains were all read from a single sample in a study of blood T cell repertoires in COVID-19. The data were produced by immunoSEQ multiplex PCR, yet TCRdb's version contains in-frame clones alone and is incomplete. The table has 140,000 to 150,000 clones, roughly 90% seen once. Sample: PBMCs or T cells enriched from blood (not recorded which). The receptors were gathered from a woman in her twenties or thirties with acute COVID-19.

The chain employs TRBV28 and TRBJ2-1, with 11 bases fitting TRBD2. The J segment lost 10 bases and the V segment lost 3 bases, leaving 11 bases of the junction unmatched. In germline, CDR1 is MDHEN, CDR2 SYDVKM. CDR3 length: 16 residues. The CDR3 nucleotides are TGTGCCAGCAGTTTCTCGCTAGCGGGAGGTCCCTTGGAGCAGTTCTTC. Amino acid sequence: CASSFSLAGGPLEQFF.

The chain carries TRBV28 and TRBJ1-2; D is unclear. This CDR3 has 14 amino acids. CDR1 MDHEN and CDR2 SYDVKM come from the germline V gene. The ends were cut back, 3 bases at V and 2 bases at J, with 10 bases in the middle. CDR3 residues: CASSFTDRNYGYTF. CDR3 sequence (DNA): TGTGCCAGCAGTTTTACAGATAGGAACTATGGCTACACCTTC.

The chain has TRBV2 and TRBJ1-1; 7 bases line up with TRBD1. The germline V gene has CDR1 SNHLY and CDR2 FYNNEI. CDR3 size: 14 residues. V shed 9 bases, J shed 1 base, and the junction held 8 bases outside the gene matches. In DNA form, the CDR3 reads TGTGCCAGAACAGGGGCACGAGGGAACACTGAAGCTTTCTTT. Translated: CARTGARGNTEAFF. Supplemented by reference TRBV2 and TRBJ1-1, the full variable domain reads EPEVTQTPSHQVTQMGQEVILRCVPISNHLYFYWYRQILGQKVEFLVSFYNNEISEKSEIFDDQFSVERPDGSNFTLKIRSTKLEDSAMYFCARTGARGNTEAFFGQGTRLTVV.

This sequence joins TRBV18 and TRBJ2-1, with D tentatively TRBD2 (6 bases). The V end lost 6 bases, the J end lost 9 bases, and 15 bases lay between the germline ends. Germline CDR1 reads KGHSH; CDR2 reads LQKENI. This CDR3 is built from 13 residues. The CDR3 region is CASSGGPTVEQFF. The CDR3 DNA sequence: TGTGCCAGCTCTGGAGGGCCCACGGTTGAGCAGTTCTTC.

V gene TRBV5-4 combines with J gene TRBJ2-3; 8 positions agree with TRBD2. Per germline, CDR1 SGHNT and CDR2 YYREEE (reference sequence). J lost 1 base, V lost 4 bases, and 8 bases had no gene match. The CDR3 is 16 residues long. CDR3 bases: TGTGCCAGCAGCCCCGTAGCGGGAACGGGCACAGATACGCAGTATTTT. It encodes CASSPVAGTGTDTQYF. The complete variable domain, with remaining parts taken from reference TRBV5-4 and TRBJ2-3, reads ETGVTQSPTHLIKTRGQQVTLRCSSQSGHNTVSWYQQALGQGPQFIFQYYREEENGRGNFPPRFSGLQFPNYSSELNVNALELDDSALYLCASSPVAGTGTDTQYFGPGTRLTVL.

The genes are TRBV11-2 and TRBJ2-3; 10 nucleotides match TRBD2. The germline V gene has CDR1 SGHAT and CDR2 FQNNGV. The trim removed 3 bases at V and 2 bases at J, leaving 11 bases unmatched. This CDR3 contains 18 residues. The CDR3 here is CASSFIPSGSPSTDTQYF. The CDR3 DNA is TGTGCCAGCAGCTTTATCCCTAGCGGGAGCCCTTCCACAGATACGCAGTATTTT.

V usage is TRBV30 and J usage is TRBJ2-5; 11 positions match TRBD1. V was pared by 5 bases and J by 7 bases, with 3 bases of the junction left unmatched. Germline CDR1 is GTSNPN and CDR2 is SVGIG (reference sequence). The CDR3 is made up of 12 amino acids. CDR3 sequence reads: CAWGQGAGTQYF. CDR3 DNA: TGTGCCTGGGGACAGGGGGCCGGGACCCAGTACTTC.

V is TRBV28 and J is TRBJ2-2; 7 nucleotides line up with TRBD1. The CDR3 consists of 15 residues. Germline V gene sequence: CDR1 MDHEN, CDR2 SYDVKM. The ends lost 4 bases at V and 3 bases at J; junction bases unmatched: 5. The CDR3 nucleotides are TGTGCCAGCAGTTCCGAGGACAGGTACACCGGGGAGCTGTTTTTT. Residues: CASSSEDRYTGELFF.

This clone was counted between two and nine times. The J gene is TRBJ2-2, the V gene TRBV7-9; 11 nucleotides line up with TRBD2. V shed 6 bases and J 9 bases; nucleotides not matched to a gene: 12. CDR3 length equals 16 residues. Germline CDR1 and CDR2: SEHNR and FQNEAQ (reference sequence). The CDR3 nucleotides read TGTGCCAGCAGTTCCGGGACTAGCGGCCTATACCGGGAGCTGTTTTTT. It specifies CASSSGTSGLYRELFF. The entire variable domain, with the rest obtained from reference TRBV7-9 and TRBJ2-2, is as follows: DTGVSQNPRHKITKRGQNVTFRCDPISEHNRLYWYRQTLGQGPEFLTYFQNEAQLEKSRLLSDRFSAERPKGSFSTLEIQRTEQGDSAMYLCASSSGTSGLYRELFFGEGSRLTVL.

J is TRBJ2-2 and V is TRBV2; TRBD1 aligns across 8 bases. Per the germline V gene, CDR1 is SNHLY and CDR2 is FYNNEI. The CDR3 loop spans 14 amino acids. V lost 6 bases, J lost 2 bases, and 2 bases stayed unmatched. For the CDR3, the DNA is TGTGCCAGCAGGGACAGGGTAAACACCGGGGAGCTGTTTTTT. This codes for CASRDRVNTGELFF.

The chain employs TRBV10-3 and TRBJ2-5, with TRBD1 matching over 7 bases. The CDR3 runs 12 residues. Trimming at V came to 9 bases and at J to 5 bases, leaving 6 bases not matched to a gene. Germline values: CDR1 ENHRY, CDR2 SYGVKD. This CDR3 is CAISGQSETQYF. The CDR3 DNA is TGTGCCATTTCGGGACAGTCGGAGACCCAGTACTTC.

The rearrangement links TRBV18 to TRBJ2-1, with 8 positions matching TRBD1. The V segment lost 4 bases and the J segment 4 bases; nucleotides outside the gene matches: 6. The V gene's germline CDR1 is KGHSH and CDR2 LQKENI. The CDR3 length is 15 residues. The CDR3 loop reads CASSRRQGTYNEQFF. CDR3 nucleotides: TGTGCCAGCTCACGACGACAGGGGACATACAATGAGCAGTTCTTC.

This clone has just one count. V gene TRBV18 combines with J gene TRBJ2-3; D unclear. CDR1 and CDR2 from the germline V gene are KGHSH and LQKENI. This CDR3 is built from 12 residues. The V gene lost 5 bases and the J gene lost 1 base, with 4 bases spanning the gap. CDR3 sequence reads: CASSGGTDTQYF. The CDR3 DNA reads as TGTGCCAGCTCAGGAGGCACAGATACGCAGTATTTT.

The V gene is TRBV28, the J gene TRBJ1-2; 9 bases match TRBD1. The germline V gene encodes CDR1 MDHEN and CDR2 SYDVKM. There are 14 residues in the CDR3. V was clipped by 4 bases and J by 6 bases; unmatched bases: 6. The CDR3 here is CASSSNGQGHGYTF. DNA for the CDR3: TGTGCCAGCAGTTCAAACGGACAGGGGCATGGCTACACCTTC.

This clone has only one observation. The rearrangement uses TRBV14 and TRBJ2-1; TRBD2 matches at 13 bases. V dropped 4 bases and J dropped 10; count of bases not matched to a gene: 10. The CDR3 extends over 16 amino acids. Germline V gives CDR1 SGHDN, CDR2 FVKESK. The CDR3 sequence: CASSLGLAGVFSEQFF. DNA of the CDR3: TGTGCCAGCAGCCTTGGACTAGCGGGAGTTTTCTCCGAGCAGTTCTTC.

The chain employs TRBV5-1 and TRBJ2-1; 7 nucleotides agree with TRBD1. The CDR3 extends over 15 amino acids. CDR1 is SGHRS, CDR2 YFSETQ, per germline. With V trimmed by 4 bases and J by 6 bases, 10 bases remained unmatched. The CDR3 DNA follows: TGCGCCAGCAGCCAAGCGGACAGGAGAGTCAATGAGCAGTTCTTC. Protein sequence: CASSQADRRVNEQFF.

The rearrangement uses TRBV5-1 and TRBJ1-6; 8 bases match TRBD1. This CDR3 spans 16 amino acids. The germline gives CDR1 SGHRS, CDR2 YFSETQ. Trimming took 4 bases from V and 7 from J; bases not matched to a gene: 10. CDR3 in DNA: TGCGCCAGCAGCCCTCAGGGGGCCCAGGGCAATTCACCCCTCCACTTT. As protein: CASSPQGAQGNSPLHF.

DNA for the CDR3: TGTGCCAGCTCACCACCGGGCAGATCCGGGGAGCTGTTTTTT. Its translation is CASSPPGRSGELFF. This chain joins TRBV18 and TRBJ2-2; D gene unclear. V shed 0 bases and J shed 6 bases, with 8 bases lying between them. Germline-derived CDR1 and CDR2 are KGHSH and LQKENI. CDR3 length equals 14 residues.

The rearrangement uses TRBV14 and TRBJ2-7; 14 nucleotides line up with TRBD2. V lost 3 bases, J lost 4 bases, and 14 bases stayed unmatched. The CDR3 is 19 amino acids. CDR1 and CDR2 (germline): SGHDN, FVKESK. CDR3: CASSQDPPGLAGERYEQYF. The CDR3 DNA reads as TGTGCCAGCAGCCAGGATCCACCGGGACTAGCGGGAGAGAGATACGAGCAGTACTTC.

Written as DNA, the CDR3 is TGTGCCAGCAGCGTGCCAATAGACGGGACTAGCGGAAGAGCTTTGGATGAGCAGTTCTTC. Its translation: CASSVPIDGTSGRALDEQFF. J is TRBJ2-1 and V is TRBV9, with 11 bases that match TRBD2. CDR1 and CDR2 (germline): SGDLS, YYNGEE. With V trimmed by 2 bases and J by 8 bases, 21 bases remained unmatched. There are 20 residues in the CDR3.

This clone came up once. This sequence joins TRBV28 and TRBJ2-7; 8 bases agree with TRBD1. This CDR3 region has 14 residues. Germline V gene lookup returns CDR1 MDHEN and CDR2 SYDVKM. With 6 bases clipped from V and 1 base from J, the junction kept 5 bases outside the gene matches. CDR3 protein: CASSRGDRSYEQYF. The CDR3 DNA follows: TGTGCCAGCAGCCGCGGGGACAGGTCCTACGAGCAGTACTTC. The full variable domain, in which reference TRBV28 and TRBJ2-7 provide the parts outside the CDR3, is DVKVTQSSRYLVKRTGEKVFLECVQDMDHENMFWYRQDPGLGLRLIYFSYDVKMKEKGDIPEGYSVSREKKERFSLILESASTNQTSMYLCASSRGDRSYEQYFGPGTRLTVT.